The rows below give T cell receptor beta chains drawn from one sample of a study of T-cell memory formation after mild COVID-19. TCRdb recomputed calls from the 5' RACE reads with MiXCR, one row per CDR3 protein. Seen here are 200,000 to 250,000 distinct CDR3 sequences, over 8.5% observed once, and the top ten hold 22%. The sequencing input was PBMCs or a T cell subset sorted from them (not recorded which). The receptors come from a young man who had mild COVID-19 (a few samples of this study predate the infection). Cell type and time point are not known. CDR3s include the opening cysteine and the closing phenylalanine or tryptophan. Fields, in order: V gene, D gene, clone size, J gene, CDR3 DNA, CDR3 protein. The D gene is left open where the match is weak. Clone size is shown for a subset of rows, as once, few, many or a class of expanded clone.

v_gene: TRBV27
d_gene: TRBD1
abundance: .
j_gene: TRBJ2-3
CDR3nt: TGTGCCAGCAGTCCGGGACAGGGGAGTTATACGCAGTATTTT
CDR3aa: CASSPGQGSYTQYF

v_gene: TRBV4-1
d_gene: .
abundance: few
j_gene: TRBJ2-2
CDR3nt: TGCGCCAGCAGCCAAGCTCCGAACACCGGGGAGCTGTTTTTT
CDR3aa: CASSQAPNTGELFF

v_gene: TRBV7-2
d_gene: TRBD2
abundance: many
j_gene: TRBJ2-1
CDR3nt: TGTGCCAGCAGCTTTAGCGGGGGCCCTTACAATGAGCAGTTCTTC
CDR3aa: CASSFSGGPYNEQFF

v_gene: TRBV5-1
d_gene: .
abundance: .
j_gene: TRBJ2-2
CDR3nt: TGCGCCAGCAGCTTGGTGTATGGGGCCGGGGAGCTGTTTTTT
CDR3aa: CASSLVYGAGELFF

v_gene: TRBV27
d_gene: TRBD2
abundance: .
j_gene: TRBJ2-3
CDR3nt: TGTGCCAGCAGTTTATTCGTAGCGGGGGTGATACCTAGCACAGATACGCAGTATTTT
CDR3aa: CASSLFVAGVIPSTDTQYF

v_gene: TRBV25-1
d_gene: .
abundance: .
j_gene: TRBJ1-6
CDR3nt: TGTGCCAGCAGGACCGTAGGGTCACCCCTCCACTTT
CDR3aa: CASRTVGSPLHF

v_gene: TRBV7-7
d_gene: TRBD1
abundance: .
j_gene: TRBJ2-5
CDR3nt: TGTGCCAGCAGCCGGGGGACAGGGGCGGGAGAGACCCAGTACTTC
CDR3aa: CASSRGTGAGETQYF

v_gene: TRBV10-1
d_gene: TRBD2
abundance: .
j_gene: TRBJ2-5
CDR3nt: TGCGCCAGCAGTGAGGTAGAAGCGGGGACCCAAGAGACCCAGTACTTC
CDR3aa: CASSEVEAGTQETQYF

v_gene: TRBV5-1
d_gene: TRBD1
abundance: few
j_gene: TRBJ1-4
CDR3nt: TGCGCCAGCAGCTTGTTAACAGGGGGCCAGGAAAAACTGTTTTTT
CDR3aa: CASSLLTGGQEKLFF

v_gene: TRBV12-3/TRBV12-4
d_gene: TRBD1
abundance: few
j_gene: TRBJ1-5
CDR3nt: TGTGCCAGCAGCCCCGGGACAGGGTTTCAGCCCCAGCATTTT
CDR3aa: CASSPGTGFQPQHF

v_gene: TRBV25-1
d_gene: TRBD1
abundance: .
j_gene: TRBJ2-2
CDR3nt: TGTGCCAGCAGTGGCCCGGACAGGGGGCCCGGGGAGCTGTTTTTT
CDR3aa: CASSGPDRGPGELFF

v_gene: TRBV2
d_gene: .
abundance: few
j_gene: TRBJ1-1
CDR3nt: TGTGCCAGCAGTGAAACCGAAGGGGAGGGGACGTCAGGCACTGAAGCTTTCTTT
CDR3aa: CASSETEGEGTSGTEAFF

v_gene: TRBV7-2
d_gene: .
abundance: few
j_gene: TRBJ2-7
CDR3nt: TGTGCCAGCAGCTTAGCGCTGGGGGCGTACGAGCAGTACTTC
CDR3aa: CASSLALGAYEQYF

v_gene: TRBV7-6
d_gene: TRBD1
abundance: .
j_gene: TRBJ1-5
CDR3nt: TGTGCCAGCAGCATGGGGACAGGGAGCAATCAGCCCCAGCATTTT
CDR3aa: CASSMGTGSNQPQHF

v_gene: TRBV20-1
d_gene: TRBD2
abundance: few
j_gene: TRBJ2-4
CDR3nt: TGCAGTGCTCCCGGACTAGCGGGGGGGCTTATGTACATTCAGTACTTC
CDR3aa: CSAPGLAGGLMYIQYF

v_gene: TRBV18
d_gene: .
abundance: few
j_gene: TRBJ1-5
CDR3nt: TGTGCCAGCTCACCCCCGGGGGTCAATCAGCCCCAGCATTTT
CDR3aa: CASSPPGVNQPQHF

v_gene: TRBV6-5
d_gene: .
abundance: few
j_gene: TRBJ2-1
CDR3nt: TGTGCCAGCAGGCCCAGGAATGAGCAGTTCTTC
CDR3aa: CASRPRNEQFF

v_gene: TRBV7-6
d_gene: .
abundance: few
j_gene: TRBJ1-3
CDR3nt: TGTGCCAGCAGCCGACAAGGGACTGGTCTTTGGTCTGGAAACACCATATATTTT
CDR3aa: CASSRQGTGLWSGNTIYF